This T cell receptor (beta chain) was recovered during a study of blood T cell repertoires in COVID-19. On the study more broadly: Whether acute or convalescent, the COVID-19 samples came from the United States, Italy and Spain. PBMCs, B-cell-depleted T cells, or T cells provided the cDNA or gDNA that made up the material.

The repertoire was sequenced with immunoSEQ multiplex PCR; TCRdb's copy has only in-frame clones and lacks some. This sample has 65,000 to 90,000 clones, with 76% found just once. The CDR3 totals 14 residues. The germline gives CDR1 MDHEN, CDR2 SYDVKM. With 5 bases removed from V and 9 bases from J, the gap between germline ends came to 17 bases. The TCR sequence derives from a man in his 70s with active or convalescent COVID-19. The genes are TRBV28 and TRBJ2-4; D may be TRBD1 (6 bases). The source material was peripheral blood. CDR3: CASSPSTIQGIQYF. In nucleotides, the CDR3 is TGTGCCAGCAGTCCCTCCACGATACAGGGCATTCAGTACTTC.